This is a list of T cell receptor beta chains from one sample in a study of blood T cell repertoires in COVID-19. Libraries were prepared by immunoSEQ multiplex PCR; TCRdb keeps only in-frame clonotypes and omits some of them. This sample yields some 56,000 clones, of which more than 60% are seen a single time; roughly 18% belongs to the top ten. Sequencing used peripheral blood. These receptors all stem from a woman between 45 and 65 years old with active or convalescent COVID-19. The CDR3 runs from the conserved cysteine through the conserved F or W. The order of the fields is V gene, J gene, clone size, D gene, CDR3 protein, CDR3 DNA. A D gene is named only where the DNA matches it firmly. Rows give clone size only sometimes, using once, few, many, or a class for an expanded clone.

TRBV18	TRBJ2-1	NA	NA	CASSPTRDGEQFF	TGTGCCAGCTCACCTACTCGGGATGGGGAGCAGTTCTTC
TRBV2	TRBJ2-3	NA	NA	CASSIGRADTQYF	TGTGCCAGCAGTATAGGTCGGGCAGATACGCAGTATTTT
TRBV5-5	TRBJ1-5	NA	TRBD1	CASSLAGQGGNQPQHF	TGTGCCAGCAGCTTGGCGGGACAGGGCGGCAATCAGCCCCAGCATTTT
TRBV10-3	TRBJ2-1	NA	NA	CAISDLEGDGEQFF	TGTGCCATCAGTGACCTCGAGGGGGATGGTGAGCAGTTCTTC
TRBV6-1	TRBJ1-2	NA	NA	CASSEWTLAGYTF	TGTGCCAGCAGTGAATGGACACTTGCGGGCTACACCTTC
TRBV3-1/TRBV3-2	TRBJ2-5	NA	NA	CASSQGLAETQYF	TGTGCCAGCAGCCAAGGGCTAGCGGAGACCCAGTACTTC
TRBV2	TRBJ2-7	NA	TRBD1	CASSSGGYEQYF	TGTGCCAGCAGTTCAGGGGGCTACGAGCAGTACTTC
TRBV7-9	TRBJ2-7	NA	NA	CASSLPGLYEQYF	TGTGCCAGCAGCTTACCGGGACTCTACGAGCAGTACTTC
TRBV27	TRBJ1-1	few	TRBD1	CASTPGQGLSGEAFF	TGTGCCAGCACCCCCGGACAGGGCCTTTCGGGTGAAGCTTTCTTT
TRBV27	TRBJ2-2	NA	NA	CASSLDRGGGELFF	TGTGCCAGCAGTTTAGACAGAGGTGGGGGGGAGCTGTTTTTT
TRBV28	TRBJ2-5	NA	TRBD1	CASSFLIPGQRALSQETQYF	TGTGCCAGCAGTTTTCTAATTCCGGGACAGAGGGCCCTCTCCCAAGAGACCCAGTACTTC
TRBV7-8	TRBJ2-2	few	TRBD1	CASRWDRVSGELFF	TGTGCCAGCAGATGGGACAGGGTCTCCGGGGAGCTGTTTTTT
TRBV7-2	TRBJ2-7	NA	NA	CASSSPWSSFYEQYF	TGTGCCAGCAGCTCTCCTTGGAGTAGCTTCTACGAGCAGTACTTC
TRBV30	TRBJ1-2	NA	TRBD1	CAWLDRGYYGYTF	TGTGCCTGGTTGGACAGGGGTTACTATGGCTACACCTTC
TRBV15	TRBJ2-7	NA	NA	CATSRQGFYEQYF	TGTGCCACCAGCAGACAGGGTTTCTACGAGCAGTACTTC
TRBV5-5	TRBJ2-6	NA	NA	CASSHRTVSGANVLTF	TGTGCCAGCAGCCACAGGACAGTTTCTGGGGCCAACGTCCTGACTTTC
TRBV5-6	TRBJ1-1	NA	NA	CASSLMGRGTEAFF	TGTGCCAGCAGCTTGATGGGGCGTGGGACTGAAGCTTTCTTT
TRBV5-1	TRBJ2-7	NA	TRBD1	CASSLRTGILNEQYF	TGCGCCAGCAGCTTAAGGACAGGGATACTCAACGAGCAGTACTTC
TRBV7-6	TRBJ2-7	NA	NA	CASSLAPDRESGYEQYF	TGTGCCAGCAGCTTAGCGCCCGACCGGGAGTCGGGCTACGAGCAGTACTTC
TRBV12-3/TRBV12-4	TRBJ2-7	many	NA	CAILRESEQYF	TGTGCCATCCTTCGGGAGAGCGAGCAGTACTTC
TRBV5-1	TRBJ2-3	NA	TRBD2	CASSYDSGGSTDTQYF	TGCGCCAGCAGCTACGATTCGGGAGGCAGCACAGATACGCAGTATTTT
TRBV18	TRBJ2-4	NA	TRBD1	CASSPPSWTGTDIQYF	TGTGCCAGCTCACCACCGTCTTGGACAGGGACAGACATTCAGTACTTC
TRBV5-1	TRBJ1-3	few	NA	CASSSLGSSGNTIYF	TGCGCCAGCAGCTCCTTGGGCAGCTCTGGAAACACCATATATTTT
TRBV10-3	TRBJ1-1	NA	NA	CANSRRAGAEAFF	TGTGCCAACTCCAGACGGGCGGGGGCTGAAGCTTTCTTT
TRBV4-2	TRBJ2-1	NA	TRBD2	CASSQVGRNNEQFF	TGTGCCAGCAGCCAGGTCGGGAGGAACAATGAGCAGTTCTTC
TRBV5-6	TRBJ2-7	NA	TRBD1	CASSKTGGYEQYF	TGTGCCAGCAGTAAGACAGGGGGCTACGAGCAGTACTTC
TRBV7-9	TRBJ2-2	few	NA	CASSRGELFF	TGTGCCAGCAGCCGCGGGGAGCTGTTTTTT
TRBV28	TRBJ1-4	NA	NA	CASSFYGGANEKLFF	TGTGCCAGCAGTTTTTACGGGGGGGCTAATGAAAAACTGTTTTTT
TRBV13	TRBJ2-1	NA	TRBD2	CASSFRTSKGDEQFF	TGTGCCAGCAGCTTTCGGACTAGCAAGGGGGATGAGCAGTTCTTC
TRBV12-5	TRBJ2-7	many	TRBD1	CASGWGQSSYEQYF	TGTGCTAGTGGTTGGGGACAGAGCTCCTACGAGCAGTACTTC
TRBV27	TRBJ1-1	NA	NA	CASSSETKPAFF	TGTGCCAGCAGTTCAGAAACCAAACCCGCTTTCTTT
TRBV7-9	TRBJ2-1	NA	NA	CASSLGPHNEQFF	TGTGCCAGCAGCTTAGGGCCTCACAATGAGCAGTTCTTC
TRBV19	TRBJ2-5	few	TRBD2	CASRDRREARETQYF	TGTGCCAGTAGGGATCGGCGGGAGGCCAGGGAGACCCAGTACTTC
TRBV5-4	TRBJ2-7	NA	NA	CASSLKAGESYEQYF	TGTGCCAGCAGCTTGAAGGCAGGGGAGTCTTACGAGCAGTACTTC
TRBV9	TRBJ2-1	NA	TRBD2	CASSVELAGGRAEQFF	TGTGCCAGCAGCGTAGAGCTGGCGGGAGGTAGGGCTGAGCAGTTCTTC
TRBV24-1	TRBJ2-3	few	NA	CATSAGRGDTDTQYF	TGTGCCACAAGTGCAGGCAGGGGGGACACAGATACGCAGTATTTT
TRBV7-2	TRBJ1-4	NA	TRBD1	CASSPRTGGNEKLFF	TGTGCCAGCAGCCCCCGGACAGGGGGGAATGAAAAACTGTTTTTT
TRBV12-5	TRBJ1-1	few	NA	CASGLAFGGRKTEAFF	TGTGCTAGTGGTTTGGCCTTCGGGGGGCGGAAGACTGAAGCTTTCTTT
TRBV4-2	TRBJ1-6	NA	NA	CASSQVGTGNSPLHF	TGTGCCAGCAGCCAAGTTGGGACTGGGAATTCACCCCTCCACTTT